Ten or more counts support the clone carrying this TCR beta chain. This specimen comes from a study of regulatory T cells in long-lasting Graves disease. From germline, CDR1 is SGHDN and CDR2 FVKESK. The CDR3 totals 15 residues. Trimming removed 2 bases from V and 0 bases from J, with 10 bases in between. Relying on iRepertoire HTBI primers and Arm-PCR of CDR3 regions, the team built TCR beta libraries. TCRdb itself ran the multiplex PCR reads through MiXCR, one entry per CDR3 protein. The table has around 400,000 distinct CDR3 sequences, approximately 12% seen once. As to time point: newly diagnosed GD, antithyroid drugs for less than 3 months. The TCR library was made from RNA extracted from PBMCs. The same data also went into a second study, on T cells in Graves' hyperthyroidism and ophthalmopathy.

The rearrangement uses TRBV14 and TRBJ1-1, with D maybe TRBD1 (5 bases). The sequencing here drew on peripheral blood mononuclear cells (PBMCs), taken at new diagnosis, from a patient treated with antithyroid drugs. This sequence originates from a woman younger than 30 with Graves disease. CDR3 amino acids: CASSQRRGVNTEAFF. The CDR3 DNA sequence: TGTGCCAGCAGCCAACGCAGAGGGGTGAACACTGAAGCTTTCTTT.